Presented here are 13 T cell receptor beta chains from one specimen sequenced in a study of control samples from healthy donors and cancer patients. Some clones are missing from TCRdb's copy, which holds only in-frame ones; the method was immunoSEQ multiplex PCR. The profile shows about 77,000 clones, approximately 92% of them singletons. Sequenced material: blood. The source is a woman aged 60-75 years in good health.

The rearrangement joins TRBV6-5 to TRBJ1-5; D gene unclear. V lost 6 bases and J lost 0, with 12 bases in between. Germline CDR1 reads MNHEY; CDR2 reads SVGAGI. The CDR3 covers 15 residues. The CDR3, as DNA: TGTGCCAGCAGGGATCAGAGAAATAGCAATCAGCCCCAGCATTTT. Translating it yields CASRDQRNSNQPQHF.

This clone appeared once. The chain joins TRBV7-2 to TRBJ2-5; 7 positions match TRBD1. CDR1 SGHTA and CDR2 FQGNSA come from the germline V gene. The CDR3 consists of 14 residues. Germline trimming cut 2 bases from V and 5 bases from J; bases unmatched to any gene: 5. CDR3 amino acids: CASSLQGERETQYF. The CDR3 coding sequence is TGTGCCAGCAGCTTACAGGGGGAGCGGGAGACCCAGTACTTC.

This chain uses TRBV4-1 with TRBJ2-1; D might be TRBD2 (6 bases). The CDR3 runs 16 residues. Trimming shortened V by 1 base and J by 6 bases, and 16 bases separated the two germline ends. Germline V gives CDR1 MGHRA, CDR2 YSYEKL. In DNA form, the CDR3 reads TGCGCCAGCAGCCAAGCGAGGACTAACGGGAGCAATGAGCAGTTCTTC. Translating gives CASSQARTNGSNEQFF.

The chain has TRBV6-5 and TRBJ2-6, with a tentative D call TRBD1 (5 bases). V lost 8 bases and J 0 bases, leaving 11 bases between the germline ends. The CDR3 covers 15 residues. Germline V gene data show CDR1 as MNHEY and CDR2 as SVGAGI. In DNA, the CDR3 is TGTGCCAGCGGCAGGGTCTCCTCTGGGGCCAACGTCCTGACTTTC. Translating gives CASGRVSSGANVLTF.

J is TRBJ2-7 and V is TRBV4-1, with a tentative D call TRBD1 (5 bases). Germline lookup yields CDR1 MGHRA and CDR2 YSYEKL. This CDR3 has 17 amino acids. Trimming took 0 bases from V and 0 from J, leaving 15 bases between them. Written as DNA, the CDR3 is TGCGCCAGCAGCCAAGAATCCTTCGACAGACTCTCCTACGAGCAGTACTTC. This encodes CASSQESFDRLSYEQYF.

This clone was picked up one time. The rearrangement uses TRBV3-1 (or the pseudogene TRBV3-2) and TRBJ1-2; D is perhaps TRBD1 (5 bases). The CDR3 has 14 residues. Between the trimmed V and J ends, which lost 0 bases and 6 bases, there was a span of 11 bases. Germline CDR1 LGHDT, CDR2 YNNKEL (reference sequence). In DNA, the CDR3 is TGTGCCAGCAGCCAAGATGGCAGGGTGAATGGCTACACCTTC. This sequence encodes CASSQDGRVNGYTF.

V gene TRBV11-2 combines with J gene TRBJ2-5; D not resolved. The V end lost 3 bases, the J end lost 1 base, and 12 bases lay between the germline ends. Germline V CDR1 and CDR2: SGHAT, FQNNGV. The CDR3 loop spans 15 amino acids. The CDR3 spells CASSFGRQIQETQYF. DNA of the CDR3: TGTGCCAGCAGCTTCGGCCGGCAGATCCAAGAGACCCAGTACTTC. The full variable domain, rest sourced from reference TRBV11-2 and TRBJ2-5, is EAGVAQSPRYKIIEKRQSVAFWCNPISGHATLYWYQQILGQGPKLLIQFQNNGVVDDSQLPKDRFSAERLKGVDSTLKIQPAKLEDSAVYLCASSFGRQIQETQYFGPGTRLLVL.

This chain links TRBV19 with TRBJ2-1; 8 bases are shared with TRBD1. The V and J ends lost 8 bases and 8 bases, in that order; junction bases with no gene match: 11. The germline gives CDR1 LNHDA, CDR2 SQIVND (reference sequence). The CDR3 length is 14 residues. The CDR3: CASCRGQGIHEQFF. CDR3 DNA sequence: TGTGCCAGTTGCCGAGGACAGGGTATCCATGAGCAGTTCTTC. The full variable domain, in which reference TRBV19 and TRBJ2-1 provide the parts outside the CDR3, is DGGITQSPKYLFRKEGQNVTLSCEQNLNHDAMYWYRQDPGQGLRLIYYSQIVNDFQKGDIAEGYSVSREKKESFPLTVTSAQKNPTAFYLCASCRGQGIHEQFFGPGTRLTVL.

The chain couples TRBV28 to TRBJ2-7; no reliable D call. The CDR3 spans 12 residues. Trimming removed 5 bases at V and 0 bases at J, with 5 bases between. Germline V CDR1 and CDR2: MDHEN, SYDVKM. CDR3 coding DNA: TGTGCCAGCAGTCAAAGCTCCTACGAGCAGTACTTC. It is translated as CASSQSSYEQYF.

V gene TRBV5-6 combines with J gene TRBJ2-7; D is ambiguous. This CDR3 contains 14 residues. Per the germline V gene, CDR1 is SGHDT and CDR2 is YYEEEE. V lost 4 bases and J 0 bases, leaving 11 bases between the germline ends. CDR3 DNA: TGTGCCAGCAGCGAACGGCCCTACTCCTACGAGCAGTACTTC. This gives the protein CASSERPYSYEQYF.

Concerning this clone: Distinct nucleotide sequences in the sample also encode this CDR3. V usage is TRBV28 and J usage is TRBJ1-6; D is ambiguous. CDR1 and CDR2 (germline): MDHEN, SYDVKM. The V end lost 1 base, the J end lost 0 bases, and 10 bases lay between the germline ends. CDR3 size: 17 residues. As DNA, the CDR3 is TGTGCCAGCAGTTTATCCCCGGGTAGCTCCTATAATTCACCCCTCCACTTT. It specifies CASSLSPGSSYNSPLHF.

This chain joins TRBV27 and TRBJ2-1, with 12 nucleotides matching TRBD1. CDR1 MNHEY and CDR2 SMNVEV come from the germline V gene (reference sequence). The CDR3 totals 15 residues. The V segment lost 4 bases and the J segment 5 bases; nucleotides outside the gene matches: 3. The chain's CDR3 is CASSSGQGANNEQFF. The DNA for the CDR3 is TGTGCCAGCAGTTCGGGACAGGGGGCCAACAATGAGCAGTTCTTC.

This chain connects TRBV19 to TRBJ2-1; 9 positions agree with TRBD2. The germline CDR1 and CDR2 sequences are LNHDA and SQIVND (reference sequence). V was clipped by 2 bases and J by 9 bases; unmatched bases: 5. The CDR3 has 14 amino acids. This CDR3 reads CASSILAGVPEQFF. CDR3 nucleotides: TGTGCCAGTAGTATATTAGCGGGAGTTCCTGAGCAGTTCTTC. The full variable domain, with the rest looked up from reference TRBV19 and TRBJ2-1, is DGGITQSPKYLFRKEGQNVTLSCEQNLNHDAMYWYRQDPGQGLRLIYYSQIVNDFQKGDIAEGYSVSREKKESFPLTVTSAQKNPTAFYLCASSILAGVPEQFFGPGTRLTVL.